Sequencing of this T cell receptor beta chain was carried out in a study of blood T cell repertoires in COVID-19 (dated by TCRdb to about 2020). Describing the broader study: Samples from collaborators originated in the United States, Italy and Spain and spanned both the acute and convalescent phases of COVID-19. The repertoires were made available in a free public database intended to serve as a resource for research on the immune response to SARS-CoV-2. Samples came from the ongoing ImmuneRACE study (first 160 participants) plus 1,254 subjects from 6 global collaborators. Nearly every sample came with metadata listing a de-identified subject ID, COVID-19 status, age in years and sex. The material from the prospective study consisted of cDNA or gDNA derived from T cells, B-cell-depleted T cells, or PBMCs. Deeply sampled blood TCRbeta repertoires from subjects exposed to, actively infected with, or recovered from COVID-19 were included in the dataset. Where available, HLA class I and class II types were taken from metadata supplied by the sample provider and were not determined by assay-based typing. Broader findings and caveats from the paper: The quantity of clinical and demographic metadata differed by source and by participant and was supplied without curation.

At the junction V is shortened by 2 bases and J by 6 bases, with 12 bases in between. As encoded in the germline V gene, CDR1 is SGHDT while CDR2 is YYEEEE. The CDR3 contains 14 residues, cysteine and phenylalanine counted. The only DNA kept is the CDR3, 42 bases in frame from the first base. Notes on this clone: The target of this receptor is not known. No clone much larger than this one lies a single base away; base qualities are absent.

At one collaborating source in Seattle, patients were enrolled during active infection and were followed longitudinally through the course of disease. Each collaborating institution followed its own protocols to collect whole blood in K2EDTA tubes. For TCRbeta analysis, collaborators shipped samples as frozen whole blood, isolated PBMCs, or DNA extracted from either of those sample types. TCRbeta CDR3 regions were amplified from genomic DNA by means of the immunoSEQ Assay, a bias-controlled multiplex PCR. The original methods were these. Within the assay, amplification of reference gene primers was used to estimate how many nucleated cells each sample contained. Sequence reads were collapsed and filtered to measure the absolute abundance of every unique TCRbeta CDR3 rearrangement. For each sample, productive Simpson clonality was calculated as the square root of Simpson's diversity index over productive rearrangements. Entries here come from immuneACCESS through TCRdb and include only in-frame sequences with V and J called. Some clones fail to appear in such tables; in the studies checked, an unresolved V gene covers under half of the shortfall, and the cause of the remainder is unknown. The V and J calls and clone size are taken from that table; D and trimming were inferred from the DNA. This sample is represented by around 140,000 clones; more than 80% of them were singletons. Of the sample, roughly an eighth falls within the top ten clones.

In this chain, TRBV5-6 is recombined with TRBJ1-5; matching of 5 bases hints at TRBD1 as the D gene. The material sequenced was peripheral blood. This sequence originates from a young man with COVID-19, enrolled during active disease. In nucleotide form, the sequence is TGTGCCAGCAGCTTTGGTCCGCAGGGTCAGCCCCAGCATTTT. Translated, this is CASSFGPQGQPQHF.